This T cell receptor (beta chain) comes out of a study of T cells in Graves' hyperthyroidism and ophthalmopathy. Amplification targeted TCR beta CDR3 regions from RNA transcripts. TCR CDR3 underwent first-round RT-PCR with the HTBI primer set. TCRdb re-called the multiplex PCR reads with MiXCR, one entry per CDR3 protein. The data contain about 290,000 distinct CDR3 sequences, about a sixth of them singletons. V dropped 6 bases and J dropped 6; count of bases not matched to a gene: 6. CDR3 length equals 15 residues. Germline V gene lookup returns CDR1 MNHNS and CDR2 SASEGT. Overall study findings and caveats: Blood also showed most of the thyroid clonotypes that were expanded above 0.001.

Isolation of PBMCs was performed on 9.5 to 10 ml fresh peripheral blood. Concerning this clonotype itself: Its antigen remains unidentified.

The chain uses TRBV6-1 and TRBJ1-6; 9 nucleotides agree with TRBD1. The TCR sequence derives from a woman aged 55 to 70 with Graves' ophthalmopathy. Sequences were obtained from blood. CDR3 loop: CASRWTGVGNSPLHF. The DNA for the CDR3 is TGTGCCAGCAGGTGGACAGGGGTGGGTAATTCACCCCTCCACTTT.